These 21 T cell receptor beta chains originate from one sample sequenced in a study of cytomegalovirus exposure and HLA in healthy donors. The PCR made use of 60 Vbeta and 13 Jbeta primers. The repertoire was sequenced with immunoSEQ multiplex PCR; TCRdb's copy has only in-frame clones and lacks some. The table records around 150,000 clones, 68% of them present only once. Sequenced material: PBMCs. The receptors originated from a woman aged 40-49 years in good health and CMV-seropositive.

The CDR3 nucleotides read TGTGCCAGCCAGAGCAGGCCGGGGGCCGGGGAGCTGTTTTTT. Translation: CASQSRPGAGELFF. This chain connects TRBV6-5 to TRBJ2-2; a weak D match, TRBD2 (6 bases). The V gene's germline CDR1 is MNHEY and CDR2 SVGAGI. The V end was cut by 8 bases, the J end by 6 bases, with 16 bases between. The CDR3 loop spans 14 amino acids.

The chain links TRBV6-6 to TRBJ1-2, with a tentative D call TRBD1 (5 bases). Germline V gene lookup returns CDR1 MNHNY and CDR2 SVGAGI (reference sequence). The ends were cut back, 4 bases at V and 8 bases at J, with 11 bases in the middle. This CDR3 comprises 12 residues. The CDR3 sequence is CASSSPGGGYTF. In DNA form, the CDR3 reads TGTGCCAGCAGTTCCCCGGGGGGGGGCTACACCTTC.

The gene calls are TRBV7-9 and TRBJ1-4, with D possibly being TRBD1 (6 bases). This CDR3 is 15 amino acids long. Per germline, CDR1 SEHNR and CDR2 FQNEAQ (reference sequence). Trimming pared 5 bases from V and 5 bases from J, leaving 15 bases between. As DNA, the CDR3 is TGTGCCAGCAGCACTACAGGGAGGGGAAATGAAAAACTGTTTTTT. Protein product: CASSTTGRGNEKLFF.

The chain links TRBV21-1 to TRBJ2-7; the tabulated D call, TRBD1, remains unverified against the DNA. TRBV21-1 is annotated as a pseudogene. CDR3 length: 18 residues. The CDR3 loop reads CASSKTSAGQADSYEQYF. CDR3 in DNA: TGTGCCAGCAGCAAAACGAGCGCGGGACAGGCAGACTCCTACGAGCAGTACTTC.

The CDR3 region has the DNA TGTGCCAGCAGCTACCGGAGGTTCGGCAATCAGCCCCAGCATTTT. This codes for CASSYRRFGNQPQHF. The chain links TRBV5-6 to TRBJ1-5; the D is unclear. Germline V gives CDR1 SGHDT, CDR2 YYEEEE. This CDR3 spans 15 amino acids. The germline V and J ends were trimmed by 3 bases and 2 bases, with 12 bases remaining between them.

CDR3 residues: CSARGLAGGSEQYF. CDR3 in DNA: TGCAGCGCTAGGGGACTAGCGGGAGGGTCCGAGCAGTACTTC. The chain joins TRBV29-1 to TRBJ2-5; 16 bases align to TRBD2. The last part of the DNA fits TRBJ2-7 better; the J call may be wrong. CDR1 is SQVTM and CDR2 is ANQGSEA in the germline V gene. The CDR3 runs 14 residues.

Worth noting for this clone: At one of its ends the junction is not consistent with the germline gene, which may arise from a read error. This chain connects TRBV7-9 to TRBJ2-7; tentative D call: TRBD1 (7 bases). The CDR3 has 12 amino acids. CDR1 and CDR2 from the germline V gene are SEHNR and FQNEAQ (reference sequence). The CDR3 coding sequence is TGTTCCAGCAGCACCCAGGGGGGCGAGCAGTACTTC. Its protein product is CSSSTQGGEQYF.

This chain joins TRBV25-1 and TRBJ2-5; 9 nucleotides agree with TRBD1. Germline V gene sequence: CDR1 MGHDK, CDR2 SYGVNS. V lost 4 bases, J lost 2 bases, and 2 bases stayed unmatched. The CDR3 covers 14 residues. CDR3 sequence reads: CASSGQGGQETQYF. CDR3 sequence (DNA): TGTGCCAGCAGTGGACAGGGGGGACAAGAGACCCAGTACTTC. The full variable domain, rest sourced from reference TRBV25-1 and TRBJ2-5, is EADIYQTPRYLVIGTGKKITLECSQTMGHDKMYWYQQDPGMELHLIHYSYGVNSTEKGDLSSESTVSRIRTEHFPLTLESARPSHTSQYLCASSGQGGQETQYFGPGTRLLVL.

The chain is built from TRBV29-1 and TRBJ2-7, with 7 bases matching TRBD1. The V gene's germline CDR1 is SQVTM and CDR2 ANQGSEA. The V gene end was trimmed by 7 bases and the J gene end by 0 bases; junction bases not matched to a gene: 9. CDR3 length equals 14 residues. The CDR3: CSAYDRVDSYEQYF. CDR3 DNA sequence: TGCAGCGCCTACGACAGGGTCGACTCCTACGAGCAGTACTTC.

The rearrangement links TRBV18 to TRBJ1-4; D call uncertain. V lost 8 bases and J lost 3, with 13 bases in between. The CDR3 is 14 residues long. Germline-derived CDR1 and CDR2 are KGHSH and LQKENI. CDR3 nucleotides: TGTGCCAGCGGGCGAAGCGGGGCTAATGAAAAACTGTTTTTT. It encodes CASGRSGANEKLFF. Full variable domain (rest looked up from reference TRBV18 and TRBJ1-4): NAGVMQNPRHLVRRRGQEARLRCSPMKGHSHVYWYRQLPEEGLKFMVYLQKENIIDESGMPKERFSAEFPKEGPSILRIQQVVRGDSAAYFCASGRSGANEKLFFGSGTQLSVL.

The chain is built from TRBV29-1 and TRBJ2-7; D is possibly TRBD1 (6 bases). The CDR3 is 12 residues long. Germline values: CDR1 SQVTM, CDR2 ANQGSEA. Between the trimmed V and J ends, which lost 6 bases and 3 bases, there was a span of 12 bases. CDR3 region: CSVAEQGYEQYF. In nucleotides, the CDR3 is TGCAGCGTAGCCGAACAGGGCTACGAGCAGTACTTC.

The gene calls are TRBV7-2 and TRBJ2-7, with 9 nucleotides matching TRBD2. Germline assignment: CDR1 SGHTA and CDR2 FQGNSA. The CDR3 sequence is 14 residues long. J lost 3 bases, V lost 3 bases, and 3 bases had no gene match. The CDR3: CASSFETSGYEQYF. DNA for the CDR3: TGTGCCAGCAGCTTTGAGACTAGCGGCTACGAGCAGTACTTC.

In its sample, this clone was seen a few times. The CDR3 DNA reads TGTGCCAGCAGGACAAGGAGGGGAAGCGGGAATGAGCAGTTCTTC. Protein product: CASRTRRGSGNEQFF. V is TRBV21-1 and J is TRBJ2-1; the D segment call TRBD2 is taken from the table without a DNA check. TRBV21-1 is given as a pseudogene. The CDR3 consists of 15 residues.

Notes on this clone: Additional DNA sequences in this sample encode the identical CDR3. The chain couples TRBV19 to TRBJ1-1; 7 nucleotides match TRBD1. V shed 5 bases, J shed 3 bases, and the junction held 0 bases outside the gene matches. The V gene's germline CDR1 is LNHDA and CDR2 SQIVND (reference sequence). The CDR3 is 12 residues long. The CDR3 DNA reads TGTGCCAGTAGTCAGGGGGACACTGAAGCTTTCTTT. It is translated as CASSQGDTEAFF.

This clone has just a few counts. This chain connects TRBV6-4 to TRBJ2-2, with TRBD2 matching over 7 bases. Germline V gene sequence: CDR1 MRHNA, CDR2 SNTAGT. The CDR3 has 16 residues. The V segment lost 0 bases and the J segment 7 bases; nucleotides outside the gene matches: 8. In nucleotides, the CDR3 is TGTGCCAGCAGTGACTCTGCGCGGGAGTATGGCGGGGAGCTGTTTTTT. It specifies CASSDSAREYGGELFF.

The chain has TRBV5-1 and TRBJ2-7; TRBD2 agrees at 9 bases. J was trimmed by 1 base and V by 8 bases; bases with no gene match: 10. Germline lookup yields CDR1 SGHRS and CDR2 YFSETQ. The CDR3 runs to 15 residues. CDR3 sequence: CASRPIAGASYEQYF. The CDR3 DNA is TGCGCCAGTCGCCCAATAGCGGGAGCTTCCTACGAGCAGTACTTC.

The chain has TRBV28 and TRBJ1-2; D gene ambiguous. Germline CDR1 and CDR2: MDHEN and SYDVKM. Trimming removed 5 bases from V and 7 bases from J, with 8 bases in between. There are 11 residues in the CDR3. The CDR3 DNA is TGTGCCAGCAGTCCCAGGCTTGGCTACACCTTC. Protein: CASSPRLGYTF.

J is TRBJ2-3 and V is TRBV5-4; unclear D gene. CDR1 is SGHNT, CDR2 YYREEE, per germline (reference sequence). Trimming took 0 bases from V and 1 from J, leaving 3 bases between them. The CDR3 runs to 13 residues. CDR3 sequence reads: CASSLAGTDTQYF. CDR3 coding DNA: TGTGCCAGCAGCTTGGCTGGCACAGATACGCAGTATTTT.

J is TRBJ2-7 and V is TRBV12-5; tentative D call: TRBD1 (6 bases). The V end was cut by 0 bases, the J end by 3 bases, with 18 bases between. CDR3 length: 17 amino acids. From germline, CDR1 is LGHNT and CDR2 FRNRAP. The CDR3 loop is CASGLVLQSGQIYEQYF. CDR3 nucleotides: TGTGCTAGTGGTTTGGTACTACAATCCGGACAGATCTACGAGCAGTACTTC.

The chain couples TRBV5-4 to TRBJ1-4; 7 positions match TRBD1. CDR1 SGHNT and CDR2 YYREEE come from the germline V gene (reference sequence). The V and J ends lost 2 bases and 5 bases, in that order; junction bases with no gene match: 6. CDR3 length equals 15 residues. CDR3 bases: TGTGCCAGCAGCTTAACGGGACAGCCCAATGAAAAACTGTTTTTT. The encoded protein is CASSLTGQPNEKLFF.

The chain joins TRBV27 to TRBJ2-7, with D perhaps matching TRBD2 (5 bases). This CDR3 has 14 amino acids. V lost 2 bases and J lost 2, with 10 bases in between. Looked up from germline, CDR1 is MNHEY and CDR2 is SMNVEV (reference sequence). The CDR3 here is CASSLSGNPYEQYF. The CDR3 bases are TGTGCCAGCAGTTTAAGCGGTAATCCCTACGAGCAGTACTTC.